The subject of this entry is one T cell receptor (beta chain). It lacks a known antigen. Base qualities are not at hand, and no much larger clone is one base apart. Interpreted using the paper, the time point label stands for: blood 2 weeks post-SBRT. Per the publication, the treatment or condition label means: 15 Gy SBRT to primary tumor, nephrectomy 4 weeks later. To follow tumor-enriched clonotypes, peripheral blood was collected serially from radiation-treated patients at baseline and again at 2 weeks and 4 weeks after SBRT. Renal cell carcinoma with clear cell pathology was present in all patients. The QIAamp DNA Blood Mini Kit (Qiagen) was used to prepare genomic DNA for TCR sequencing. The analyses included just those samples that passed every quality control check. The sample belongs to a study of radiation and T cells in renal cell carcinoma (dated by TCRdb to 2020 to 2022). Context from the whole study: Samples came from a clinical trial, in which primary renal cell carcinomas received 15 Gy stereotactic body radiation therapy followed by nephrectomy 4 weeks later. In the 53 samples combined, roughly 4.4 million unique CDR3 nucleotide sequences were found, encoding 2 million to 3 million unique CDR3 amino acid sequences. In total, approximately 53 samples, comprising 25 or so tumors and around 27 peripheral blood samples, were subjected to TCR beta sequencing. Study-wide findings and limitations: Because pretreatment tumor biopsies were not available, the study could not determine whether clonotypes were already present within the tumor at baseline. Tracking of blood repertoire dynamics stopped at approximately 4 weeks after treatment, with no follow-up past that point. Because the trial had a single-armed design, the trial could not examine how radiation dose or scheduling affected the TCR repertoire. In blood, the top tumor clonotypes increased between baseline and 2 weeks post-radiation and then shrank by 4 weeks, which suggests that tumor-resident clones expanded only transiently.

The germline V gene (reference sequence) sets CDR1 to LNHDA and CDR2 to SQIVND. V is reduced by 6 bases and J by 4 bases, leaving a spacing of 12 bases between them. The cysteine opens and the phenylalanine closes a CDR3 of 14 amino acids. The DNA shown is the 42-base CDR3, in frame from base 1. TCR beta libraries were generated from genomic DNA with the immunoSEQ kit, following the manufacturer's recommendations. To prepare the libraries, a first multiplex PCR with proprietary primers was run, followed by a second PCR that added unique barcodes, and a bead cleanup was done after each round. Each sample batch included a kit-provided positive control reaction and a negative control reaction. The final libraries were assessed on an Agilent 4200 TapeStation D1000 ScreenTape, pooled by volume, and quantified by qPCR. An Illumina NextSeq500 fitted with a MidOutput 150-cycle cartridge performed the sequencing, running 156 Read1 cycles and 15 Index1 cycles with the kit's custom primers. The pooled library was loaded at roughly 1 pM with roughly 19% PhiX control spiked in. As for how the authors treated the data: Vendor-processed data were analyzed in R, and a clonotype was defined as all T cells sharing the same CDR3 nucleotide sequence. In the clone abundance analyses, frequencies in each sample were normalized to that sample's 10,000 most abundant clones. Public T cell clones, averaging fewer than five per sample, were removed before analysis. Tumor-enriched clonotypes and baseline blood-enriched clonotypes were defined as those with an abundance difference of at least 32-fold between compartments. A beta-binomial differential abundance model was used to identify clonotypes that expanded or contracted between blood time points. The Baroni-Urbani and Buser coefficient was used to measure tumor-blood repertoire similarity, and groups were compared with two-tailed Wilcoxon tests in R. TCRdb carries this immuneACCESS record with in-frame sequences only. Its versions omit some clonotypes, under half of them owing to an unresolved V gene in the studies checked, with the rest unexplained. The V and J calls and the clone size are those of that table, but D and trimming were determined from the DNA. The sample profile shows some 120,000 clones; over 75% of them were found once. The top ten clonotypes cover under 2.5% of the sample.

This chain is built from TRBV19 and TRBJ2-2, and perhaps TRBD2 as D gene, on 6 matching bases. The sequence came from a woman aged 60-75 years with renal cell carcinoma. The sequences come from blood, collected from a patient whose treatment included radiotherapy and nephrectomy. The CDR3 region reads CASRSGLSTGELFF. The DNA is TGTGCCAGTAGATCGGGACTTAGCACCGGGGAGCTGTTTTTT.